This entry lists 22 T cell receptor beta chains sequenced from one sample in a study of T cells after yellow fever vaccination. MiXCR, applied by TCRdb to the 5' RACE reads, yields one record per CDR3 protein. Of over 110,000 distinct CDR3 sequences in the sample, roughly 8% were seen once. The starting material was CD4+ T cells sorted from PBMCs, obtained 5 days after the yellow fever booster vaccination. The receptors shown here come from a man aged 25 to 45 who received the YFV17D yellow fever vaccine.

This clonotype was seen many times. The J gene is TRBJ2-1, the V gene TRBV5-1; D is uncertain. This CDR3 has 15 amino acids. Germline CDR1 and CDR2: SGHRS and YFSETQ. Trimming pared 0 bases from V and 6 bases from J, leaving 13 bases between. The CDR3 sequence is CASSLAAVVGNEQFF. For the CDR3, the DNA is TGCGCCAGCAGCTTGGCCGCGGTAGTCGGCAATGAGCAGTTCTTC.

This clonotype was counted ten times or more. J is TRBJ2-7 and V is TRBV11-2; D remains unclear. This CDR3 has 16 amino acids. Trimming stripped 7 bases from V and 3 bases from J, with 22 bases between. Germline CDR1 is SGHAT and CDR2 is FQNNGV. CDR3 bases: TGTGCCAGCACCCAAAACGGAGTTTATAGCCGCTACGAGCAGTACTTC. Amino acids: CASTQNGVYSRYEQYF.

This clonotype was counted ten times or more. The chain employs TRBV20-1 and TRBJ2-3, with 13 bases matching TRBD2. This CDR3 is built from 15 residues. V trimming: 3 bases; J trimming: 7 bases; junction bases outside the gene matches: 7. Germline V gene lookup returns CDR1 DFQATT and CDR2 SNEGSKA (reference sequence). CDR3 amino acids: CSARPGLAGIHTQYF. In DNA form, the CDR3 reads TGCAGTGCTAGGCCGGGACTAGCGGGAATCCATACGCAGTATTTT.

This clonotype was counted ten times or more. The V and J genes are TRBV20-1 and TRBJ2-2; 13 nucleotides align to TRBD2. With 5 bases clipped from V and 4 bases from J, the junction kept 7 bases outside the gene matches. This CDR3 contains 16 residues. The germline V gene encodes CDR1 DFQATT and CDR2 SNEGSKA (reference sequence). CDR3 sequence reads: CSASKTSGRTTGELFF. CDR3 nucleotides: TGCAGTGCTTCCAAGACTAGCGGGAGGACCACCGGGGAGCTGTTTTTT.

The CDR3 reads CASSPGLRAYNEQFF. For the CDR3, the DNA is TGTGCCAGCAGCCCGGGACTCCGAGCCTACAATGAGCAGTTCTTC. The chain is built from TRBV5-4 and TRBJ2-1, with D tentatively TRBD2 (6 bases). CDR1 and CDR2 from the germline V gene are SGHNT and YYREEE (reference sequence). Trimming shortened V by 4 bases and J by 2 bases, and 13 bases separated the two germline ends. CDR3 length equals 15 residues.

This clonotype was counted ten times or more. CDR3 nucleotides: TGTGCCACCAGTGAAACTACTAGCGGGAGGCCCAATGAGCAGTTCTTC. Amino acids: CATSETTSGRPNEQFF. V and J are TRBV24-1 and TRBJ2-1; TRBD2 matches at 12 bases. With V trimmed by 4 bases and J by 6 bases, 6 bases remained unmatched. CDR1 is KGHDR, CDR2 SFDVKD, per germline. The CDR3 has 16 amino acids.

As regards this clonotype: A clone one base away is much larger, so this may be a read error. The chain is built from TRBV7-8 and TRBJ2-7; D may be TRBD1 (6 bases). CDR3 length: 13 residues. CDR1 and CDR2 from the germline V gene are SGHVS and FQNEAQ. The V and J ends lost 5 bases and 5 bases respectively, with 13 bases between them. In DNA, the CDR3 is TGTGCCAGCAGCCTAGACAGGACCGACGAGCAGTACTTC. It specifies CASSLDRTDEQYF.

This clonotype was counted many times. This chain uses TRBV10-3 with TRBJ2-5; 7 nucleotides align to TRBD2. The V gene's germline CDR1 is ENHRY and CDR2 SYGVKD. This CDR3 region has 15 residues. Losses at the gene ends were 3 bases for V and 5 bases for J; bases not matched to a gene: 9. The CDR3 spells CAISESGTRTETQYF. The CDR3 coding sequence is TGTGCCATCAGTGAAAGCGGGACGAGGACGGAGACCCAGTACTTC.

The sample holds many counts of this clonotype. The genes are TRBV7-2 and TRBJ2-1, with D tentatively TRBD2 (6 bases). Looked up from germline, CDR1 is SGHTA and CDR2 is FQGNSA. Trimming left V 2 bases short and J 7 bases short, with 15 bases between. The CDR3 spans 15 residues. The CDR3: CASSLSGSWGNEQFF. CDR3 bases: TGTGCCAGCAGCTTATCCGGGAGCTGGGGGAATGAGCAGTTCTTC.

This clonotype was counted many times. V gene TRBV5-1 combines with J gene TRBJ2-1; TRBD2 agrees at 9 bases. This CDR3 has 15 residues. Germline assignment: CDR1 SGHRS and CDR2 YFSETQ. Trimming cost V 0 bases and J 7 bases; bases outside gene matches: 5. CDR3 in DNA: TGCGCCAGCAGCTTGGCCTTAGCGGGAGTGAATGAGCAGTTCTTC. It yields the protein CASSLALAGVNEQFF.

This chain uses TRBV3-1 with TRBJ2-3, with a tentative D call TRBD1 (5 bases). Germline loops: CDR1 LGHDT, CDR2 YNNKEL (reference sequence). Trimming removed 11 bases from V and 4 bases from J, with 16 bases in between. CDR3 length equals 13 residues. Here the CDR3 DNA reads TGTGCCTCCAGCATGCAGGGCCCAGATACGCAGTATTTT. Protein: CASSMQGPDTQYF.

There are many counts of this clonotype. CDR3 DNA sequence: TGTGCCAGCAGACCTCCTCTGCGTGTGGGCGGGGAGCTGTTTTTT. Protein sequence: CASRPPLRVGGELFF. The chain employs TRBV7-9 and TRBJ2-2; D not resolved. The germline CDR1 and CDR2 sequences are SEHNR and FQNEAQ (reference sequence). The CDR3 length is 15 residues. The V end was cut by 6 bases, the J end by 7 bases, with 18 bases between.

This clonotype has ten or more counts. One end of the junction is discordant with germline, which a read error may explain. The CDR3 sequence: CASSGGLQEIQYF. The CDR3 region has the DNA TGTGCCAGCAGCGGGGGACTACAAGAGATCCAGTACTTC. V and J are TRBV9 and TRBJ2-5; the match to TRBD2 covers 7 bases. Per germline, CDR1 SGDLS and CDR2 YYNGEE. The CDR3 is made up of 13 amino acids. Supplemented by reference TRBV9 and TRBJ2-5, the full variable domain reads DSGVTQTPKHLITATGQRVTLRCSPRSGDLSVYWYQQSLDQGLQFLIQYYNGEERAKGNILERFSAQQFPDLHSELNLSSLELGDSALYFCASSGGLQEIQYFGPGTRLLVL.

This clonotype was recorded many times. The J gene is TRBJ2-1, the V gene TRBV5-1; D is undetermined. There are 19 residues in the CDR3. V was cut by 4 bases and J by 0 bases, with 23 bases left in between. Germline V gene sequence: CDR1 SGHRS, CDR2 YFSETQ. CDR3 loop: CASSLLQRLTNSSYNEQFF. CDR3 bases: TGCGCCAGCAGCCTCCTCCAGAGACTGACGAATAGCTCCTACAATGAGCAGTTCTTC.

The genes are TRBV6-1 and TRBJ2-4; 10 bases agree with TRBD2. Germline loops: CDR1 MNHNS, CDR2 SASEGT. The V and J ends lost 7 bases and 6 bases, in that order; junction bases with no gene match: 6. The CDR3 sequence is 14 residues long. Here the CDR3 DNA reads TGTGCCAGCAACCCTAGCGGGAGTGGAAACATTCAGTACTTC. Translating gives CASNPSGSGNIQYF.

The sample holds many counts of this clonotype. The J gene is TRBJ2-3, the V gene TRBV7-2; D is perhaps TRBD2 (6 bases). Germline V gives CDR1 SGHTA, CDR2 FQGNSA. The CDR3 consists of 15 residues. The V gene lost 0 bases and the J gene lost 5 bases, with 12 bases spanning the gap. This chain's CDR3 is CASSLAVGGIDTQYF. In DNA, the CDR3 is TGTGCCAGCAGCTTAGCGGTGGGGGGAATAGATACGCAGTATTTT.

This clonotype was found many times. The CDR3 sequence: CAISESSLAGTETQYF. For the CDR3, the DNA is TGTGCCATCAGTGAGTCTAGCCTAGCGGGCACAGAGACCCAGTACTTC. The chain recombines TRBV10-3 with TRBJ2-5; 8 bases align to TRBD2. Looked up from germline, CDR1 is ENHRY and CDR2 is SYGVKD. After removal of 0 bases from V and 4 bases from J, the junction contained 7 bases not matched to a gene. The CDR3 has 16 residues.

This clonotype turned up a few times. The chain employs TRBV20-1 and TRBJ1-5, with TRBD1 identical over 11 bases. V shed 6 bases, J shed 7 bases, and the junction held 8 bases outside the gene matches. CDR3 size: 14 residues. CDR1 and CDR2 from the germline V gene are DFQATT and SNEGSKA (reference sequence). The CDR3 spells CSAVLGTGGQPQHF. CDR3 DNA: TGCAGTGCCGTACTAGGGACAGGGGGGCAGCCCCAGCATTTT.

This clonotype was observed at least ten times. The rearrangement links TRBV20-1 to TRBJ2-2; D is possibly TRBD1 (7 bases). This CDR3 has 18 amino acids. Germline V CDR1 and CDR2: DFQATT, SNEGSKA (reference sequence). V was trimmed by 3 bases and J by 0 bases, leaving 20 bases between them. CDR3 in DNA: TGCAGTGCTAGGTCAGGGGGGCGCTTATCAACGAACACCGGGGAGCTGTTTTTT. This encodes CSARSGGRLSTNTGELFF.

This clonotype was observed many times. The rearrangement joins TRBV28 to TRBJ2-3, with TRBD2 matching 8 bases. The CDR3 sequence is 16 residues long. V shed 3 bases, J shed 2 bases, and the junction held 7 bases outside the gene matches. Germline V lookup: CDR1 MDHEN, CDR2 SYDVKM. The DNA of the CDR3 is TGTGCCAGCAGTTTTAGCGGGATGGGGATCACAGATACGCAGTATTTT. Encoded protein: CASSFSGMGITDTQYF.

This clonotype was counted many times. The chain recombines TRBV12-3 or TRBV12-4 with TRBJ1-1; D gene uncertain. V lost 5 bases and J lost 2, with 3 bases in between. The CDR3 is 11 residues long. The CDR3: CASSQNTEAFF. The CDR3 nucleotides read TGTGCCAGCAGTCAAAACACTGAAGCTTTCTTT.

This clonotype was counted at least ten times. The chain combines TRBV7-3 with TRBJ1-2; the D is unclear. The CDR3 totals 12 residues. V lost 2 bases and J lost 7, with 8 bases in between. CDR1 SGHTA and CDR2 FQGTGA come from the germline V gene. CDR3 sequence (DNA): TGTGCCAGCAGCTTAGGGGAGTCTGGCTACACCTTC. This sequence encodes CASSLGESGYTF.